This TCR beta chain came from a study of siplizumab effects on memory and regulatory T cells. Findings of the study overall: Unstimulated naive T cells seemed to show more diversity than memory cells did, and they also seemed to be among the major contributors to the alloresponse. The alloreactive clones that mapped to unstimulated subsets made up only a minor fraction. A mean of approximately 69% of mappable alloreactive CD4+ clones were Treg-derived with siplizumab, compared with approximately 29% in controls. Many proliferating CD4+ or CD8+ clones remained unclassified. Roughly 75-96% of them could not be assigned either a naive or a memory phenotype.

Germline CDR1 reads DFQATT; CDR2 reads SNEGSKA (reference sequence). The CDR3 is 11 amino acids. V lost 4 bases and J lost 2, with 3 bases in between. About this clone itself: The antigen is undetermined.

Measured with immunoSEQ multiplex PCR; TCRdb has only the in-frame clones, and not every one. The sample comprises 92,000 or so clones, 85% to 90% of which are singletons, and approximately 15% rests with the top ten. Source material: CD4+ T cells sorted from blood. The rearrangement links TRBV20-1 to TRBJ1-3; no definite D call. The receptor was isolated from a human donor in good health. CDR3 in DNA: TGCAGTGCTATCGCTGGAAACACCATATATTTT. Its translation is CSAIAGNTIYF.